This paragraph reports one T cell receptor (beta chain). In its sample, this clonotype was seen many times. Its antigen has not been determined. The input lacks base qualities; no much larger clone sits a single base away. Deletion took 0 bases off V and 3 bases off J, with a span of 0 bases between the germline ends. CDR1 and CDR2 are read off the germline V gene (reference sequence) as SEHNR and FQNEAQ. The CDR3 sequence holds 12 residues, the cysteine and phenylalanine included. Only the CDR3 region is kept as DNA, spanning 36 bases read in frame from base 1. The sample originates from a study of blood T cells in healthy people across ages (dated by TCRdb to 2014 to 2015). Looking at the study overall: In model experiments, template switching captured about one uniquely barcoded TCR beta cDNA molecule for every two T cells. To track age-related changes in TCR beta repertoire diversity, the study relied on deep sequencing normalized with unique cDNA molecular identifiers. Four age groups were formed from the donors: young (average 16 years), middle-aged (approximately 39), aged (around 62) and long-lived (approximately 80). To avoid experimental bias, donors of different ages were randomly spread across the sequencing lanes. For two donors (one aged 18 to 30 and one aged 80 or older), the study analyzed two additional independent replicas of 1 million unique cDNA reads from the same blood draw. Study-wide conclusions, independent of this receptor: Compared with the aged group, more naive CD4+ T cells, fewer expanded clones and increased TCR diversity were shown by the long-lived group, suggesting age selection. The percentage of naive T cells measured by flow cytometry correlated strongly with observed TCR beta diversity. Because donor CMV infection status was unknown, age-related changes in expanded clonotypes were potentially confounded. As age increased, observed TCR beta diversity per million T cells dropped in a roughly linear way, and a significant reduction was already evident by age about 40. Estimates of total diversity based on one million sequenced T cells were considered lower bounds and underestimates. Since profiling was done on bulk unsorted PBMCs, naive and antigen-experienced compartments could not be conclusively compared.

The library came from 5' RACE. Sequenced on an Illumina HiSeq 2500. A second PCR of roughly 7 to 11 cycles was performed with a sample-barcoded 5' primer and a J-beta primer mix. A unique molecular identifier was introduced onto each TCR beta cDNA molecule by a template-switch 5' adaptor carrying 12 random nucleotides. At least 2.5 million CDR3-containing paired-end reads were obtained from each sample. All of the RNA was converted into first-strand cDNA using the Mint cDNA synthesis kit, with a TRBC-specific oligonucleotide serving as the primer. Following uracil-DNA glycosylase treatment, a first 18-cycle PCR with universal primers M1SS and BC2_uni_R was performed on all cDNA. As for the authors' bioinformatics: For normalization, 1 million high-quality reads were randomly selected from each sample, with every read carrying a distinct molecular identifier. Reads sharing molecular identifiers were discarded rather than binned into consensus sequences. MiTCR, with a Q25 quality threshold and the strictest error-elimination algorithm, was used for CDR3 identification, clonotype clustering and error correction. A nonparametric unseen species model with Euler transformation was used to estimate lower-bound total TCR beta diversity. The public reads were run again by TCRdb, first through fastp at Q25 and then through MiXCR, and only productive beta chains were kept. Rows matching on CDR3 protein sequence are summarized as one entry with the most common DNA and genes. The V and J calls shown here were made by TCRdb, not taken from the authors' results. The sample table shows over 950,000 distinct CDR3 sequences, and around two fifths are seen once. Of the sample, roughly 14% falls within the top ten clones.

The donors were roughly 40 Caucasian individuals from Russia, aged about 6 to 100 years, who were systemically healthy. Approximately 10 milliliters of peripheral blood were collected from each donor into EDTA-treated Vacutainer tubes. PBMCs were isolated by Ficoll-Paque density-gradient centrifugation, with at least 6 million obtained per sample. Trizol reagent was used to extract total RNA from the PBMCs, yielding at least 5 micrograms per sample. The percentages of naive CD45RAhigh/CD27high T cells were determined by flow cytometry on a PBMC aliquot from every donor. The chain employs TRBV7-9 and TRBJ2-1; no D gene call is confident. The source is a man between 18 and 35 years old in good health. The sequencing sample was made of blood. The bases read TGTGCCAGCAGCTTAGCCTACAATGAGCAGTTCTTC. It specifies CASSLAYNEQFF.